The sequence of this T cell receptor beta chain was determined in a study of PD-1 blockade in classical Hodgkin lymphoma. Study results and limitations: Newly diagnosed patients and complete responders had comparable diversity at baseline.

Germline V gene sequence: CDR1 LNHDA, CDR2 SQIVND (reference sequence). CDR3 length: 16 residues. Trimming pared 5 bases from V and 2 bases from J, leaving 18 bases between. Described time point: cycle 4 day 1 (C4D1), after 6 weeks of nivolumab. Every one of the patients relapsed after autologous stem cell transplantation (brentuximab vedotin exposure was variable). About this clone itself: Its antigen remains unidentified.

Profiled with immunoSEQ multiplex PCR; TCRdb holds only in-frame clones, not every one. The data hold approximately 19,000 clones, with more than 65% observed a single time. V usage is TRBV19 and J usage is TRBJ2-5; perhaps TRBD1 as D (7 bases). This TCR derives from a human donor with classical Hodgkin lymphoma. The starting material was peripheral blood mononuclear cells (PBMCs), obtained before the fourth cycle of nivolumab. CDR3 DNA sequence: TGTGCCAGTAGTGTGCGGGGACAGAGCGGACAAGAGACCCAGTACTTC. Protein product: CASSVRGQSGQETQYF.